This TCR beta chain was found in a study of blood T cells in healthy people across ages. A second PCR, run for roughly 6 to 11 cycles, used a sample-barcoded 5' primer plus a J-beta primer mix. MiXCR was run by TCRdb on the 5' RACE reads, yielding one entry per CDR3 protein. The sample yields about 1.4 million distinct CDR3 sequences, approximately 63% seen once. Trimming took 0 bases from V and 5 from J; bases not matched to a gene: 4. The CDR3 consists of 16 residues. CDR1 SGHTA and CDR2 FQGNSA come from the germline V gene. The V call is TRBV7-2, the J call TRBJ2-2, with 9 bases identical to TRBD2. What was sequenced was blood. This sequence was found in a man between 18 and 35 years old in good health. CDR3 sequence: CASSLALAGVTGELFF. The CDR3 coding sequence is TGTGCCAGCAGCTTAGCGTTAGCGGGAGTAACCGGGGAGCTGTTTTTT.